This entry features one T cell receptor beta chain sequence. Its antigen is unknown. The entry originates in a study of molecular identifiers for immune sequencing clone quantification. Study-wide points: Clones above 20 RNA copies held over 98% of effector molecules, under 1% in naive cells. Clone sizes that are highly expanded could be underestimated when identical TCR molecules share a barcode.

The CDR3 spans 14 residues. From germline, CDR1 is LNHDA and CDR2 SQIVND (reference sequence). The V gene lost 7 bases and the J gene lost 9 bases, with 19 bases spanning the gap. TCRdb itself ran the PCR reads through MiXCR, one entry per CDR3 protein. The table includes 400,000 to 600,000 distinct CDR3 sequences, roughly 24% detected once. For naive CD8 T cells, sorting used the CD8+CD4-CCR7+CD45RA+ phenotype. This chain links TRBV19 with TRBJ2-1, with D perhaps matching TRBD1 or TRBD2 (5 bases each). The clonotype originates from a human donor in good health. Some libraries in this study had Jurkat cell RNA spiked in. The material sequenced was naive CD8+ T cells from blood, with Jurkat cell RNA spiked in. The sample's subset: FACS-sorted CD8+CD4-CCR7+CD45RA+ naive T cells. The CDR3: CASTWDPRSGEQFF. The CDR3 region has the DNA TGTGCCAGTACCTGGGACCCTCGTTCTGGTGAGCAGTTCTTC.